This TCR beta chain appears in the sequencing data of a study of tumor-infiltrating lymphocytes in localized non-small cell lung cancer. At the level of the study: From each patient, both tumor and uninvolved lung, non-adjacent to tumor, were sampled. General study findings and limits: No T-cell fraction difference was seen between IM1 and IM2 tumors. Technical variation could not be separated from intratumor heterogeneity here.

As to this clone: Its target is not known.

Germline V gives CDR1 LNHDA, CDR2 SQIVND (reference sequence). This CDR3 contains 16 residues. Trimming stripped 5 bases from V and 0 bases from J, with 14 bases between. Sequencing used immunoSEQ multiplex PCR; TCRdb keeps in-frame clones, though not all of them. The table has 13,000 or so clones, 68% seen once. The sequence was collected from a human donor with non-small cell lung cancer. Sequencing input: uninvolved lung tissue not adjacent to the tumor. J is TRBJ1-5 and V is TRBV19; D possibly corresponds to TRBD1 (5 bases). CDR3 amino acids: CASSLTGIYSNQPQHF. CDR3 bases: TGTGCCAGTAGTTTAACAGGAATTTATAGCAATCAGCCCCAGCATTTT.